This TCR beta chain was profiled in a study of blood T cell repertoires in COVID-19. Across the whole study: Both acute and convalescent COVID-19 samples were obtained from the United States, Italy and Spain.

Repertoires were generated with immunoSEQ multiplex PCR, while TCRdb's copy carries only in-frame clones and drops some. The repertoire holds around 140,000 clones, with 75% to 90% as singletons. This clone was counted once. Sequenced input: peripheral blood. The origin of this receptor is a man aged 45-65 years with active or convalescent COVID-19.

CDR3 amino acids: CAWSQTGWREKLFF. The CDR3 DNA is TGTGCCTGGAGTCAGACAGGGTGGAGGGAAAAACTGTTTTTT. The chain uses TRBV30 and TRBJ1-4, with 7 bases fitting TRBD1. CDR1 and CDR2 from the germline V gene are GTSNPN and SVGIG (reference sequence). The V segment lost 2 bases and the J segment 8 bases; nucleotides outside the gene matches: 8. This CDR3 is built from 14 residues.